Listed below are T cell receptor beta chains from one sample, sequenced in a study of response to subunit inactivated influenza vaccine. MiXCR, run by TCRdb on the RT-PCR reads, gives a single entry per CDR3 protein. The sample shows 500,000 to 600,000 distinct CDR3 sequences, over 10% of them seen only once. The sequencing used PBMCs from blood, collected roughly 6 weeks after vaccination. Receptors originate from a man aged 50 to 59 who received an inactivated influenza vaccine. CDR3s include the opening cysteine and the closing phenylalanine or tryptophan. The order of the fields is clone size, J gene, V gene, D gene, CDR3 protein, CDR3 DNA. The D gene is left open where the match is weak. Size tells how often a clone was seen (once, few, many) or the class of an expanded clone, and some rows leave it out.

few TRBJ2-3 TRBV6-2/TRBV6-3 - CASSRDTRTDTQYF TGTGCCAGCAGCCGGGACACCCGCACAGATACGCAGTATTTT
- TRBJ2-1 TRBV5-1 - CASTPDSSYNEQFF TGCGCCAGCACCCCGGACAGCTCCTACAATGAGCAGTTCTTC
- TRBJ2-5 TRBV5-1 - CASSPGGRWDQETQYF TGCGCCAGCAGCCCCGGAGGGCGGTGGGACCAAGAGACCCAGTACTTC
few TRBJ2-3 TRBV29-1 - CSVDRQNTDTQYF TGCAGCGTTGATAGACAGAACACAGATACGCAGTATTTT
once TRBJ2-1 TRBV7-2 - CASSPRVLSYNEQFF TGTGCCAGCAGCCCCCGGGTGCTGTCCTACAATGAGCAGTTCTTC
few TRBJ2-1 TRBV20-1 - CSARNRDTHINEQFF TGCAGTGCTAGAAACCGGGACACTCACATCAATGAGCAGTTCTTC
- TRBJ2-5 TRBV11-2 - CASSFSGPGETQYF TGTGCCAGCAGCTTTTCAGGGCCCGGAGAGACCCAGTACTTC
- TRBJ2-2 TRBV6-5 - CASSYAGVGTGELFF TGTGCCAGCAGTTACGCAGGCGTCGGCACCGGGGAGCTGTTTTTT
- TRBJ2-5 TRBV4-1 TRBD1 CASSQDETGGRDETQYF TGCGCCAGCAGCCAAGATGAGACAGGGGGTCGGGACGAGACCCAGTACTTC
few TRBJ1-1 TRBV6-6 - CASSYARAEAFF TGTGCCAGCAGTTACGCCCGCGCTGAAGCTTTCTTT
- TRBJ2-7 TRBV3-1 - CASSQNRVSHEQYF TGTGCCAGCAGCCAAAATAGGGTCAGCCACGAGCAGTACTTC
- TRBJ2-5 TRBV28 - CASSPLPGTQYF TGTGCCAGCAGCCCCCTACCCGGGACCCAGTACTTC
many TRBJ2-5 TRBV7-2 TRBD2 CASSLVSSGSETQYF TGTGCCAGCAGCTTAGTTTCTAGCGGGAGTGAGACCCAGTACTTC
- TRBJ2-1 TRBV11-1 - CASSRDGYNEQFF TGTGCCAGCAGTCGGGACGGTTACAATGAGCAGTTCTTC
few TRBJ2-5 TRBV20-1 TRBD1 CSARPLTGNGETQYF TGCAGTGCTCGCCCACTGACAGGGAACGGGGAGACCCAGTACTTC
- TRBJ2-5 TRBV6-2/TRBV6-3 TRBD1 CASSLWKDRGQETQYF TGTGCCAGCAGTTTATGGAAGGACAGGGGCCAAGAGACCCAGTACTTC
- TRBJ2-2 TRBV4-2 - CASSQDWGRGYTGELFF TGTGCCAGCAGCCAAGATTGGGGGAGGGGGTACACCGGGGAGCTGTTTTTT
- TRBJ2-4 TRBV5-1 - CASSFRDSEENIQYF TGCGCCAGCAGCTTCCGGGACTCGGAGGAAAACATTCAGTACTTC
few TRBJ2-5 TRBV7-2 TRBD2 CASSTRTGKRGETQYF TGTGCCAGCAGCACCCGGACGGGGAAGCGGGGAGAGACCCAGTACTTC
- TRBJ2-5 TRBV5-1 TRBD2 CASSLDGSSGTGETQYF TGCGCCAGCAGCTTGGACGGGTCTAGCGGTACGGGAGAGACCCAGTACTTC
- TRBJ2-2 TRBV12-3/TRBV12-4 - CASSFDLNTGELFF TGTGCCAGCAGTTTTGACTTGAACACCGGGGAGCTGTTTTTT
- TRBJ1-1 TRBV5-6 - CASSQKLGPTKGTEAFF TGTGCCAGCAGCCAGAAATTGGGACCAACCAAGGGGACTGAAGCTTTCTTT
many TRBJ2-1 TRBV6-2/TRBV6-3 TRBD2 CASLGTSTNEQFF TGTGCCAGCCTTGGGACTAGCACCAATGAGCAGTTCTTC
- TRBJ2-1 TRBV7-2 TRBD2 CASTRQAGEYNEQFF TGTGCCAGCACTCGGCAGGCGGGGGAGTACAATGAGCAGTTCTTC
- TRBJ2-1 TRBV28 TRBD2 CASSLLTSGSYTEQFF TGTGCCAGCAGTTTATTGACTAGCGGTTCCTACACTGAGCAGTTCTTC
few TRBJ2-1 TRBV6-1 - CASSKPRDRRFNEQFF TGTGCCAGCAGTAAACCACGGGACCGCCGATTCAATGAGCAGTTCTTC
- TRBJ1-4 TRBV20-1 - CSARDPGRDNEKLFF TGCAGTGCTAGAGATCCTGGCAGAGACAATGAAAAACTGTTTTTT
- TRBJ2-7 TRBV7-8 - CASSPVWVNYEQYF TGTGCCAGCAGCCCTGTCTGGGTGAACTACGAGCAGTACTTC
many TRBJ1-5 TRBV6-1 TRBD1 CASSPKTGSQPQHF TGTGCCAGCAGCCCTAAGACAGGGTCGCAGCCCCAGCATTTT
- TRBJ2-1 TRBV20-1 - CSASMAVYNEQFF TGCAGTGCCTCGATGGCCGTCTACAATGAGCAGTTCTTC
- TRBJ2-7 TRBV20-1 - CSASSDYEQYF TGCAGTGCTAGCTCGGATTACGAGCAGTACTTC